This is a list of T cell receptor beta chains from one sample in a study of radiotherapy plus CTLA-4 blockade in lung cancer. Using immunoSEQ multiplex PCR, the repertoire was profiled, and TCRdb retains in-frame clones only, with some absent. The sample lists about 3,100 clones; around 82% were seen once. Here the sequenced sample was tumor tissue, taken from a patient treated with radiotherapy plus ipilimumab. The receptors stem from a human donor with non-small cell lung cancer that progressed on radiotherapy plus ipilimumab. The conserved cysteine and the conserved F or W are not part of the CDR3 here.

j_gene	v_gene	CDR3aa
TRBJ2-2	TRBV10-3	AIRGLNTGELF
TRBJ2-1	TRBV9	ASSVARDFRNEQF
TRBJ1-2	TRBV20-1	SATEGGYT
TRBJ2-7	TRBV11-2	ASSGGTDYEQY
TRBJ2-1	TRBV6-1	ASSEETFGSEQF
TRBJ1-1	TRBV19	ASRGQGAGDTEAF
TRBJ2-3	TRBV5-1	ASSSRTSGDTQY
TRBJ1-2	TRBV6-1	ASRNRGSGYGYT
TRBJ1-2	TRBV5-1	ASSVGGGQGYT
TRBJ2-2	TRBV7-6	ASSLIGGKTGELF
TRBJ2-7	TRBV2	ASSTLYEQY
TRBJ1-1	TRBV28	ASSLGGTWGTEAF
TRBJ2-2	TRBV19	ASSMGLIKGELF
TRBJ2-3	TRBV2	ASSELLAGLTDTQY
TRBJ1-3	TRBV4-2	ASSQDSRGPSGNTIY
TRBJ2-7	TRBV10-1	ASSHREVPQY
TRBJ2-7	TRBV2	ASSDISYEQY
TRBJ2-2	TRBV28	ASSTGTAYTGELF
TRBJ2-2	TRBV20-1	SASRGGELF
TRBJ2-1	TRBV11-2	ASSFRLAVNNEQF
TRBJ2-7	TRBV6-6	ASRMASGGYYEQY
TRBJ2-3	TRBV4-1	ASSSSGGGTDTQY
TRBJ1-1	TRBV19	ASSAGTTEAF
TRBJ2-2	TRBV5-1	ASSLDRGHTGELF
TRBJ2-5	TRBV25-1	ASSETRLYQETQY
TRBJ2-3	TRBV4-2	ASSAGTSGGAGGDTQY
TRBJ2-7	TRBV16	ASTATKVEREQY
TRBJ1-5	TRBV28	ASGPLYQPQH
TRBJ1-2	TRBV15	ATSRPDRDGYGYT
TRBJ1-6	TRBV9	ASSVQGNSPLH
TRBJ2-3	TRBV7-9	ASSLASSTDTQY
TRBJ2-7	TRBV7-9	ASGMRGSYEQY
TRBJ1-1	TRBV9	ASSPDLGAEAF
TRBJ1-2	TRBV20-1	SDRDGYT
TRBJ1-3	TRBV2	AGQPRSSGNTIY
TRBJ2-1	TRBV9	ASSVGGTYNEQF
TRBJ1-1	TRBV4-3	ASSQGRGESEAF
TRBJ2-7	TRBV29-1	SVEERQGGDEQY
TRBJ2-1	TRBV11-2	ASSSGQGDHNEQF
TRBJ2-3	TRBV19	ASSGGGAPDTQY
TRBJ2-1	TRBV19	AAGSIGDEQF
TRBJ1-2	TRBV4-3	ASSQAVTVYGYT